These 15 T cell receptor beta chains originate from one sample sequenced in a study of cytomegalovirus exposure and HLA in healthy donors (dated by TCRdb to 2016 to 2017). Libraries were constructed by the immunoSEQ multiplex PCR assay. The multiplex PCR relied on a mix of 60 forward primers for TCR Vbeta segments and 13 reverse primers for TCR Jbeta segments. TCRdb's version of the immuneACCESS table is confined to in-frame rearrangements and falls short of the full clone set. An unresolved V gene accounts for under half of the shortfall where checked; the remainder is of unknown origin. This sample comprises 200,000 to 300,000 clones, 82% of them detected only once. Over 5% of the sample comes from the top ten. The material sequenced was PBMCs. The source is a woman aged 40 to 50 in good health and CMV-seropositive.

This chain uses TRBV9 with TRBJ1-2, with no clear D. V dropped 0 bases and J dropped 4 bases, with 10 bases sitting between them. Germline lookup yields CDR1 SGDLS and CDR2 YYNGEE. This CDR3 has 14 residues. The CDR3 is CASSVVESGYGYTF. CDR3 DNA sequence: TGTGCCAGCAGCGTAGTAGAGTCCGGCTATGGCTACACCTTC. The variable domain in full, with the rest retrieved from reference TRBV9 and TRBJ1-2, is DSGVTQTPKHLITATGQRVTLRCSPRSGDLSVYWYQQSLDQGLQFLIQYYNGEERAKGNILERFSAQQFPDLHSELNLSSLELGDSALYFCASSVVESGYGYTFGSGTRLTVV.

This clone was observed a handful of times. CDR3 region: CASSEISRNTEAFF. The CDR3 DNA follows: TGTGCCAGCAGTGAAATTTCCAGGAACACTGAAGCTTTCTTT. The V call is TRBV25-1, the J call TRBJ1-1, with D uncertain. This CDR3 comprises 14 residues. Per germline, CDR1 MGHDK and CDR2 SYGVNS. Trimming stripped 2 bases from V and 1 base from J, with 8 bases between.

The rearrangement links TRBV6-6 to TRBJ1-2; D unresolved. V was clipped by 6 bases and J by 4 bases, with 15 bases between them. This CDR3 spans 14 amino acids. The germline CDR1 and CDR2 sequences are MNHNY and SVGAGI (reference sequence). CDR3 nucleotide sequence: TGTGCCAGCAGCAAAAAACAGAACCTCTATGGCTACACCTTC. Its translation: CASSKKQNLYGYTF.

The chain recombines TRBV5-1 with TRBJ2-6; D is uncertain. The CDR3 covers 15 residues. V dropped 0 bases and J dropped 0 bases, with 4 bases sitting between them. Germline V gives CDR1 SGHRS, CDR2 YFSETQ. CDR3 in amino acids: CASSLVGSGANVLTF. As DNA, the CDR3 is TGCGCCAGCAGCTTGGTCGGCTCTGGGGCCAACGTCCTGACTTTC.

The rearrangement joins TRBV4-1 to TRBJ2-1, with 13 positions matching TRBD2. The CDR3 extends over 18 amino acids. V lost 3 bases and J lost 4; bases outside the gene matches: 9. Germline-derived CDR1 and CDR2 are MGHRA and YSYEKL. The CDR3 sequence is CASSQNPGLAGPYNEQFF. DNA of the CDR3: TGCGCCAGCAGCCAGAATCCGGGACTAGCGGGGCCTTACAATGAGCAGTTCTTC.

This clone was picked up one time. The chain is built from TRBV5-1 and TRBJ2-1, with 9 bases lining up with TRBD1. The CDR3 runs 16 residues. V dropped 2 bases and J dropped 6; count of bases not matched to a gene: 9. The germline V gene encodes CDR1 SGHRS and CDR2 YFSETQ. In nucleotides, the CDR3 is TGCGCCAGCAGCTTATCGGGACAGGGATCGCTCAATGAGCAGTTCTTC. Its protein product is CASSLSGQGSLNEQFF.

Only a few counts were recorded for this clone. V and J are TRBV4-1 and TRBJ1-5, with 10 bases fitting TRBD1. The germline V gene encodes CDR1 MGHRA and CDR2 YSYEKL. Trimming removed 3 bases from V and 4 bases from J; junction bases left unmatched: 6. This CDR3 is built from 16 residues. This CDR3 is CASSHQDRGWNQPQHF. DNA of the CDR3: TGCGCCAGCAGCCATCAGGACAGGGGGTGGAATCAGCCCCAGCATTTT.

This clone came up a few times. The chain combines TRBV7-2 with TRBJ2-1; TRBD2 matches 7 bases. J gave up 2 bases and V 7 bases, and 11 bases lay outside the gene matches. This CDR3 has 16 amino acids. Germline lookup yields CDR1 SGHTA and CDR2 FQGNSA. Here the CDR3 reads CASTPRASGPYNEQFF. The DNA for the CDR3 is TGTGCCAGCACCCCGAGGGCTAGCGGTCCCTACAATGAGCAGTTCTTC.

J is TRBJ2-1 and V is TRBV6-5; D is unresolved. Germline CDR1 is MNHEY and CDR2 is SVGAGI. The germline V and J ends were trimmed by 0 bases and 2 bases, with 8 bases remaining between them. There are 15 residues in the CDR3. The CDR3 DNA reads as TGTGCCAGCAGTTACTCGGGCAGTACCTACAATGAGCAGTTCTTC. This encodes CASSYSGSTYNEQFF.

The chain uses TRBV28 and TRBJ2-3; 8 positions agree with TRBD1. The germline V gene has CDR1 MDHEN and CDR2 SYDVKM. V gave up 3 bases and J gave up 0 bases; unmatched junction bases: 2. The CDR3 loop spans 15 amino acids. The CDR3 loop reads CASSFDRGSTDTQYF. CDR3 bases: TGTGCCAGCAGTTTCGACAGGGGTAGCACAGATACGCAGTATTTT.

The V and J genes are TRBV6-1 and TRBJ1-2, with 8 bases that match TRBD1. After removal of 2 bases from V and 6 bases from J, the junction contained 8 bases not matched to a gene. CDR1 is MNHNS and CDR2 is SASEGT in the germline V gene. The CDR3 totals 15 residues. The CDR3 loop is CASSELGQVVNGYTF. CDR3 sequence (DNA): TGTGCCAGCAGTGAATTGGGACAGGTGGTGAATGGCTACACCTTC.

The V gene is TRBV7-2, the J gene TRBJ1-1; D not resolved. Germline V lookup: CDR1 SGHTA, CDR2 FQGNSA. This CDR3 has 15 residues. V lost 1 base, J lost 5 bases, and 14 bases lay in between. CDR3 DNA sequence: TGTGCCAGCAGCTTAGTTCGGGGATGGGGAACTGAAGCTTTCTTT. Protein: CASSLVRGWGTEAFF.

V usage is TRBV7-3 and J usage is TRBJ2-7; D perhaps matches TRBD2 (6 bases). V was clipped by 5 bases and J by 2 bases, with 16 bases between them. The germline V gene encodes CDR1 SGHTA and CDR2 FQGTGA. This CDR3 region has 15 residues. CDR3 in amino acids: CASSPTGGVPYEQYF. The CDR3 DNA follows: TGTGCCAGCAGCCCCACAGGAGGGGTCCCCTACGAGCAGTACTTC.

The genes are TRBV5-1 and TRBJ2-5; 7 bases are shared with TRBD2. J lost 1 base, V lost 0 bases, and 6 bases had no gene match. The CDR3 is 16 amino acids. The germline V gene has CDR1 SGHRS and CDR2 YFSETQ. In DNA form, the CDR3 reads TGCGCCAGCAGCTTGGGGTTAGCGGGCCGCCAAGAGACCCAGTACTTC. Its translation is CASSLGLAGRQETQYF. Looking up the rest from reference TRBV5-1 and TRBJ2-5 gives the full variable domain: KAGVTQTPRYLIKTRGQQVTLSCSPISGHRSVSWYQQTPGQGLQFLFEYFSETQRNKGNFPGRFSGRQFSNSRSEMNVSTLELGDSALYLCASSLGLAGRQETQYFGPGTRLLVL.

This chain uses TRBV13 with TRBJ1-5; D remains ambiguous. The CDR3 is 12 residues long. The V end was cut by 3 bases, the J end by 3 bases, with 3 bases between. Germline CDR1 and CDR2: PRHDT and FYEKMQ (reference sequence). The CDR3, as DNA: TGTGCCAGCAGCTTCAACAATCAGCCCCAGCATTTT. Amino acid sequence: CASSFNNQPQHF.